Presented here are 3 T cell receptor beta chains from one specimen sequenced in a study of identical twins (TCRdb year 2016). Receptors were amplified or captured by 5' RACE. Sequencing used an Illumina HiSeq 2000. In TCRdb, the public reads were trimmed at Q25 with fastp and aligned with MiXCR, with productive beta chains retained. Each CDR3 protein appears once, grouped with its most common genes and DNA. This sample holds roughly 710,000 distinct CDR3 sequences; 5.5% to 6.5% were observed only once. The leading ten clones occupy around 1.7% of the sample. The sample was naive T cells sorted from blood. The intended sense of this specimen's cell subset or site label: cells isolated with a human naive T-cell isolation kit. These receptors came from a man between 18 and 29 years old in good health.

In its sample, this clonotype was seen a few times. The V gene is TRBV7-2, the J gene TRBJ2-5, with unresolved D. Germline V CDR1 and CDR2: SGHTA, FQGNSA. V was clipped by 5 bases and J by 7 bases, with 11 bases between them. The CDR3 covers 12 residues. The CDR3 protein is CASSQQRRTQYF. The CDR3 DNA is TGTGCCAGCAGCCAACAGAGGAGGACCCAGTACTTC.

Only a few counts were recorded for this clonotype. Here the CDR3 reads CSAARLSSYNEQFF. DNA of the CDR3: TGCAGTGCGGCACGGCTCAGCTCCTACAATGAGCAGTTCTTC. The J gene is TRBJ2-1, the V gene TRBV20-1; D not resolved. CDR3 length equals 14 residues. Germline V lookup: CDR1 DFQATT, CDR2 SNEGSKA (reference sequence). With 6 bases removed from V and 0 bases from J, the gap between germline ends came to 12 bases.

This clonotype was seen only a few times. CDR3 sequence reads: CATLSGKNIQYF. The CDR3, as DNA: TGTGCCACGCTTTCCGGCAAAAACATTCAGTACTTC. This chain connects TRBV6-6 to TRBJ2-4; D gene unclear. This CDR3 contains 12 residues. Trimming pared 10 bases from V and 3 bases from J, leaving 10 bases between. CDR1 and CDR2 from the germline V gene are MNHNY and SVGAGI (reference sequence).